The sequence of this T cell receptor (beta chain) was determined in a study of identifying expanded T cells in peripheral blood (dated 2019 in TCRdb). The study in broad terms: Technical replicates were generated by sequencing separate aliquots of the same genomic DNA pool, and four replicates were compared pairwise.

During the collection period, no infections or other immune events were recorded for the healthy donors. To calibrate time-dependent variance in a beta-binomial model of T-cell clone differential abundance, blood repertoires from healthy donors were used as a training cohort. There were ten or so healthy donors in the training cohort, of whom 3 were female and 7 were male. On average the donors were 43 years old, and their ages spanned 29 to 64 years. Whole blood from each healthy donor was obtained from a commercial supplier and was collected at three time points roughly 14 days apart. For immunosequencing, genomic DNA was extracted from unsorted whole blood. Points on this clone: Its cognate antigen has yet to be identified. No base-level quality is on record; no much larger clone is a single base apart. The same CDR3 arises from other DNA sequences in this sample as well.

The germline V gene encodes CDR1 SGHTA and CDR2 FQGNSA. V was cut back by 1 base and J by 4 bases, leaving a gap of 11 bases between them. From the cysteine up to the phenylalanine, the CDR3 has a length of 15 residues. The retained sequence is limited to the CDR3, 45 bases, with the frame set at the first base. Study-level results and caveats: The authors expected that biological variance in healthy repertoires might rise further over much longer intervals, such as months to years. Roughly 1.2 differentially abundant clones were flagged by the binomial model between technical replicates, whereas about 15 and 19 were flagged over about two weeks and four weeks, respectively. The beta-binomial model significantly reduced the number of clones called differentially abundant and the false-positive rate across all healthy-donor time intervals. Variance in clone template counts between approximately 2-week samples significantly increased with total template count across all healthy donors.

TCRbeta CDR3 regions were profiled with the immunoSEQ Assay using bias-controlled multiplex PCR amplification of genomic DNA. In the original analysis: To quantify the absolute abundance of each unique TCRbeta CDR3 region, the sequences were collapsed and filtered. Two models were used to test differential abundance: a binomial model (Fisher-equivalent) and a beta-binomial model that adds time-dependent variance fitted from healthy donors. Clones with fewer than 5 combined templates were removed, and differential abundance was called for clones with a Benjamini-Hochberg FDR below 0.01. Using the form v = (b*log(k)+a)^2, the beta-binomial variance was modeled as a function of the total template count across the two samples. The immuneACCESS repertoire file appears here via TCRdb, limited to in-frame rearrangements. These files lack a portion of the clones; in checked studies, under half of the deficit traces to unresolved V genes, and the cause of the others is not known. V, J and clone size derive from that table, while D and trimming were established from the DNA sequence. Present in this sample are 130,000 or so clones, approximately 80% of which were seen just once. The top ten clonotypes cover 3% to 4% of the sample.

The specimen was blood. The rearrangement joined TRBV7-2 to TRBJ2-1; TRBD1 is perhaps the D gene, given 5 matching bases. This TCR was sampled from a person aged 18 to 70 in good health. The CDR3 has the sequence CASSLEGATYNEQFF. In nucleotide form, the sequence is TGTGCCAGCAGCTTAGAAGGGGCGACATACAATGAGCAGTTCTTC.